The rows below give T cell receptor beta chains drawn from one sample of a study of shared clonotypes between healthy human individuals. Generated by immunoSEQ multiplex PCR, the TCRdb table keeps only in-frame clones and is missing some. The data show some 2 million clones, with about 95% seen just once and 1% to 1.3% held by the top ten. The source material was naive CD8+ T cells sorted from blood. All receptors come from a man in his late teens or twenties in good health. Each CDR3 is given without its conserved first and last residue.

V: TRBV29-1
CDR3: SVAAPGTDTQY

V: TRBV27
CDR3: ASSLYTGTTNEKLF

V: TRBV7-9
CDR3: ASSEGLENIQY

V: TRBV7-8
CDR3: ASRSDRDIEETQY

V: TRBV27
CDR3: ASGLQGGGEKLF

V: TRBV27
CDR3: ASSFTGNGEAF

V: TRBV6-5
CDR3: ASSLTGGWSEAF

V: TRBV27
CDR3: ASRGGVSTDTQY

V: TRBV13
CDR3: ASSSGGSQNTEAF

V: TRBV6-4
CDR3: ASSDSKAGEQF

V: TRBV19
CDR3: ASSIVSRGEQY